What follows is one TCR beta chain and its context. Its antigen is still unknown. The record originates from a study of T cell responses to AZD1222 COVID-19 vaccine. Whole-study context: Some second doses came at about 4 weeks and others at about 12 weeks; these were pooled. Study observations and caveats: Within unmutated variant regions lay the reported targets of nearly half of spike-specific TCRs. Spike-specific TCR repertoires showed rising breadth and depth after two AZD1222 doses. A mostly white British donor set with more females was recruited, and clonal diversity was possibly underestimated.

This CDR3 region has 17 residues. Germline V CDR1 and CDR2: SGHVS, FNYEAQ. V gave up 5 bases and J gave up 2 bases; unmatched junction bases: 7. Measured with immunoSEQ multiplex PCR; TCRdb has only the in-frame clones, and not every one. This table has about 100,000 clones, about 88% appearing once. The chain combines TRBV7-6 with TRBJ2-1; TRBD2 matches at 12 bases. The sample was peripheral blood, taken on day 0 of AZD1222 vaccination. The origin of this receptor is an adult in good health. The CDR3 DNA reads as TGTGCCAGCAGCCTAAGCCGACTAGCGGGAGCCTACAATGAGCAGTTCTTC. Its translation is CASSLSRLAGAYNEQFF. The full variable domain, rest sourced from reference TRBV7-6 and TRBJ2-1, is GAGVSQSPRYKVTKRGQDVALRCDPISGHVSLYWYRQALGQGPEFLTYFNYEAQQDKSGLPNDRFSAERPEGSISTLTIQRTEQRDSAMYRCASSLSRLAGAYNEQFFGPGTRLTVL.